This T cell receptor beta chain was sequenced for a study of blood T cell repertoires in COVID-19. Study as a whole: The samples span acute and convalescent COVID-19 from the United States, Italy and Spain. T cells, B-cell-depleted T cells, or PBMCs supplied cDNA or gDNA.

As handled by the study authors: Reference gene primer amplification gave estimated nucleated cell counts. Libraries were prepared by immunoSEQ multiplex PCR; TCRdb keeps only in-frame clonotypes and omits some of them. The V and J calls and the clone size are those of that table, but D and trimming were determined from the DNA. The top ten hold under 7.5% of the sample, which has roughly 54,000 clones, 87% seen once. Seattle patients were enrolled during active infection and followed longitudinally. V lost 5 bases and J lost 2, with 12 bases in between. The CDR3 extends over 14 amino acids. CDR1 and CDR2 (germline): MNHEY, SMNVEV (reference sequence).

The sequence was collected from an older woman with COVID-19, enrolled during active disease. Source material: peripheral blood. V gene TRBV27 combines with J gene TRBJ1-1, with no clear D. This CDR3 reads CASSRGGANTEAFF. CDR3 DNA sequence: TGTGCCAGCAGTCGCGGAGGAGCCAACACTGAAGCTTTCTTT.